The sequence of this T cell receptor beta chain was determined in a study of beta chain features in type 1 diabetes. Study-level results: Moderately but significantly shorter TCRB CDR3s were found in Type 1 diabetes patients in all four CD4+ subsets. Relative to healthy donors, patients appeared to have naive, central memory and Treg TCRB repertoires that were more similar.

The CDR3 is 13 residues long. CDR1 and CDR2 (germline): KGHSH, LQKENI. V dropped 1 base and J dropped 13 bases, with 15 bases sitting between them. Since all of the isolated RNA was reverse transcribed, expressed TCRB transcripts were what got sequenced. Measured with immunoSEQ multiplex PCR; TCRdb has only the in-frame clones, and not every one. The repertoire consists of 40,000 to 50,000 clones, with 65% to 70% occurring once and the leading ten covering around 1.7%. Isolation of CD4+ naive, central memory, regulatory and stem cell-like memory cells was achieved by sorting via CD45RO/CCR7/CD25/CD127/CD95/CD27. Worth noting for this clone: As yet, its antigen is unknown.

This rearrangement joins TRBV18 to TRBJ2-3; D unclear. The sequenced sample was Tregs from blood. The receptor's source is a man younger than 40 with type 1 diabetes. Some clones in this sample may be carry-over from other donors' samples. CDR3 sequence (DNA): TGTGCCAGCTCACCACAACCTGAGACCGGAGAGTATTTT. Amino acid sequence: CASSPQPETGEYF.